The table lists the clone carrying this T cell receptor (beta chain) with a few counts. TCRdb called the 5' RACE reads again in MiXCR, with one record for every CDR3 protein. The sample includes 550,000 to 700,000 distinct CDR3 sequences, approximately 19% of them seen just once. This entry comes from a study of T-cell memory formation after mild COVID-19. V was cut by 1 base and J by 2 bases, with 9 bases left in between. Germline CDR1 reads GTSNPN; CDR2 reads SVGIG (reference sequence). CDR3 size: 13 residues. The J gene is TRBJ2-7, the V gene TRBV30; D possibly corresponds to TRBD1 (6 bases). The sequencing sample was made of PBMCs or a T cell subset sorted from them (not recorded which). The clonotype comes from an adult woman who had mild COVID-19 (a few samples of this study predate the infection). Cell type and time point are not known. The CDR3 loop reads CAWSGQAPYEQYF. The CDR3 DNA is TGTGCCTGGAGTGGACAGGCGCCCTACGAGCAGTACTTC.